The 11 T cell receptor beta chains in this list originate from one sample, sequenced in a study of cytomegalovirus exposure and HLA in healthy donors. With 60 Vbeta and 13 Jbeta primers, the PCR was carried out. This table comes from immunoSEQ multiplex PCR, and its TCRdb copy is limited to in-frame clones, with some not included. The table records tens of thousands of clones, around 80% of them present only once. Input material: PBMCs. The receptors shown here come from a woman in her twenties or thirties in good health and CMV-seronegative.

In this sample, this clone turned up once. This chain joins TRBV19 and TRBJ1-1; D unclear. Germline CDR1 reads LNHDA; CDR2 reads SQIVND (reference sequence). The CDR3 length is 10 residues. The CDR3 nucleotides are TGTGCAGCGGGTGGGGCTGAAGCTTTCTTT. Translating gives CAAGGAEAFF.

This clone was found a few times. The chain links TRBV2 to TRBJ1-5; possible D gene TRBD1, 5 bases. Germline CDR1 SNHLY, CDR2 FYNNEI. V gave up 6 bases and J gave up 3 bases, with 12 bases separating them. CDR3 length equals 14 residues. The CDR3 nucleotides read TGTGCCAGCAGAGGGGCCAGGAACAATCAGCCCCAGCATTTT. It yields the protein CASRGARNNQPQHF. The full variable domain, with the rest looked up from reference TRBV2 and TRBJ1-5, is EPEVTQTPSHQVTQMGQEVILRCVPISNHLYFYWYRQILGQKVEFLVSFYNNEISEKSEIFDDQFSVERPDGSNFTLKIRSTKLEDSAMYFCASRGARNNQPQHFGDGTRLSIL.

V is TRBV4-2 and J is TRBJ1-2; the match to TRBD1 covers 9 bases. The CDR3 consists of 16 residues. V trimming: 0 bases; J trimming: 4 bases; junction bases outside the gene matches: 6. Looked up from germline, CDR1 is LGHNA and CDR2 is YNFKEQ. In DNA, the CDR3 is TGTGCCAGCAGCCAAGATCCCGGGACAGGGAGCTATGGCTACACCTTC. This encodes CASSQDPGTGSYGYTF.

This chain joins TRBV13 and TRBJ2-1, with 8 bases aligning to TRBD2. This CDR3 region has 15 residues. The ends lost 1 base at V and 5 bases at J; junction bases unmatched: 4. Germline V gene sequence: CDR1 PRHDT, CDR2 FYEKMQ (reference sequence). CDR3 sequence reads: CASSLALADNNEQFF. Written as DNA, the CDR3 is TGTGCCAGCAGCTTAGCACTAGCGGATAACAATGAGCAGTTCTTC.

The rearrangement links TRBV6-4 to TRBJ2-1, with 7 positions matching TRBD2. V lost 6 bases, J lost 6 bases, and 8 bases stayed unmatched. The CDR3 is 14 amino acids. Germline CDR1 and CDR2: MRHNA and SNTAGT. CDR3 protein: CASSRSGGSNEQFF. DNA for the CDR3: TGTGCCAGCAGCCGTTCCGGGGGGAGCAATGAGCAGTTCTTC.

The CDR3 bases are TGTGCCAGCAGCGTCCGGGGAGTGGAGGAAAAACTGTTTTTT. Translation gives CASSVRGVEEKLFF. The rearrangement links TRBV5-6 to TRBJ1-4; D is unclear. The germline CDR1 and CDR2 sequences are SGHDT and YYEEEE. This CDR3 spans 14 amino acids. Trimming stripped 4 bases from V and 8 bases from J, with 15 bases between.

This rearrangement joins TRBV10-2 to TRBJ1-6; a weak D match, TRBD1 (5 bases). The V end lost 6 bases, the J end lost 8 bases, and 11 bases lay between the germline ends. Germline V gene sequence: CDR1 WSHSY, CDR2 SAAADI. The CDR3 is 13 amino acids. This chain's CDR3 is CASRRGDDSPLHF. As DNA, the CDR3 is TGCGCCAGCAGGCGGGGGGATGATTCACCCCTCCACTTT.

The rearrangement links TRBV5-1 to TRBJ1-5; D not resolved. V was trimmed by 0 bases and J by 7 bases, leaving 11 bases between them. The CDR3 runs 14 residues. Germline CDR1 SGHRS, CDR2 YFSETQ. The CDR3 protein is CASSLVSGYQPQHF. DNA of the CDR3: TGCGCCAGCAGCTTGGTATCGGGATACCAGCCCCAGCATTTT.

The gene calls are TRBV28 and TRBJ1-1, with 9 positions matching TRBD1. Unmatched junction bases numbered 18, after V lost 6 bases and J lost 1 base. The CDR3 covers 19 residues. Germline V gene sequence: CDR1 MDHEN, CDR2 SYDVKM. CDR3 DNA: TGTGCCAGCAGACTAGGACAGGGGACAAAGCGATTCCGGAACACTGAAGCTTTCTTT. Amino acid sequence: CASRLGQGTKRFRNTEAFF.

The chain is built from TRBV5-1 and TRBJ1-5; no reliable D call. The CDR3 contains 14 residues. Germline V gene data show CDR1 as SGHRS and CDR2 as YFSETQ. V was shortened by 4 bases and J by 0 bases, with 8 bases between the two germline ends. CDR3 in amino acids: CASSPGYSNQPQHF. The CDR3 DNA reads as TGCGCCAGCAGCCCGGGGTATAGCAATCAGCCCCAGCATTTT. The full variable domain, completed using reference TRBV5-1 and TRBJ1-5, is KAGVTQTPRYLIKTRGQQVTLSCSPISGHRSVSWYQQTPGQGLQFLFEYFSETQRNKGNFPGRFSGRQFSNSRSEMNVSTLELGDSALYLCASSPGYSNQPQHFGDGTRLSIL.

This chain joins TRBV11-3 and TRBJ1-1, with 7 bases identical to TRBD1. The CDR3 loop spans 14 amino acids. Trimming removed 4 bases from V and 5 bases from J; junction bases left unmatched: 7. The germline V gene encodes CDR1 SGHNT and CDR2 YENEEA. CDR3 DNA: TGTGCCAGCAGCTCCCCGGGACAGTATACTGAAGCTTTCTTT. It yields the protein CASSSPGQYTEAFF.